The present entry profiles one T cell receptor (beta chain) with its context. The antigen it recognizes is unknown. It has no much larger one-base neighbor in the sample; base qualities were not kept. The sample is drawn from a study of vaccination and CD4 T cells after COVID-19 (dated by TCRdb to the early 2020s). About the full investigation: SARS-CoV-2 positivity had been established in the convalescent patients by nasal swab PCR, and mild disease was recorded in several of these patients and severe disease in one. Six males and four females were included in the convalescent cohort, with two Hispanic individuals, seven Caucasians, two Asians and one multiracial person represented. Each participant got two doses of either the Pfizer-BioNTech BNT162b2 vaccine (n=8) or the Moderna mRNA-1273 vaccine (n=2). Post-COVID blood samples were collected from convalescent patients a median of about 92 days after diagnosis, with a range of roughly 30 to 170 days. Post-vaccine blood samples were collected a median of approximately eleven weeks after the second vaccine dose, ranging from about 12 to 250 days. For stimulating the cultures, overlapping spike peptide pools were used, derived from SARS-CoV-2 as well as from the common cold coronaviruses HCoV-NL63, HCoV-OC43 and HCoV-229E. Control cultures received a CEFX viral epitope pool as the positive control, an HIV-1 Nef peptide pool as the negative control, or no peptide. In under 13 COVID-19 convalescent patients and several infection-naive healthy vaccine recipients, researchers compared the spike-specific CD4+ TCR repertoire from before mRNA vaccination with the repertoire from after.

What the work shows at the level of the full study, not this receptor alone: Of the vaccine-specific clones found in convalescent patients, nearly all (304 of 307) were mono-reactive for SARS-CoV-2 spike instead of being cross-reactive with common cold coronaviruses. An increase in the median number of SARS-CoV-2-reactive clonotypes from 20 to 25 after infection to 38 after vaccination was observed, but the change was not found to be significant. The number of convalescent patients in the study was relatively small, and the study did not examine early timepoints following natural infection. Among convalescent patients, a median about 86% of the SARS-CoV-2-reactive clones seen after vaccination appeared only after vaccination, which suggests priming specific to the vaccine.

What this sample's treatment or condition label stands for: roughly 11-day PBMC culture with coronavirus spike peptide pools or control peptides (ViraFEST assay). The study used the ViraFEST assay, which expanded antigen-specific T cells with peptide pools and then identified expanded clonotypes by TCR sequencing. The convalescent patients' positive SARS-CoV-2 PCR tests were from March to December 2020, which was before the Alpha, Beta and Delta variants emerged in the United States. PBMCs were cultured at roughly 1.8 million per well in IMDM supplemented with roughly 5% human AB serum and about 9.6 IU/ml IL-2, with approximately 10 ug/ml peptide pools added. Half of the culture medium was replaced with fresh IL-2-containing medium on days 3 and 7. After approximately 10 days of culture, CD4+ T cells were isolated by negative selection using the EasySep CD4+ T cell isolation kit. PBMCs were separated from whole blood using Ficoll-Paque Plus gradient centrifugation and then either used fresh or cryopreserved at -140C. In general, triplicate wells were set up for every culture condition.

The library came from PCR. DNA from cultured CD4+ T cells underwent TCR sequencing with the Oncomine TCR Beta short-read assay at the Johns Hopkins FTIC core. Genomic DNA was extracted from the cultured CD4+ T cells with the QIAamp micro DNA kit. The Oncomine TCR Beta libraries from cultured CD4+ T cells were pooled using unique dual indexes and then sequenced on an Illumina iSeq 100. Per the original workflow: Non-productive sequences were filtered out, and CDR3s that did not start with C, did not end with F or W, or were shorter than 7 amino acids were discarded. Antigen-specific clonotypes were identified with the MANAFEST web application by comparing peptide-stimulated wells with reference and other culture wells. For a clone to be called positive, the clone needed an FDR below 0.05, an odds ratio above 5, and a productive frequency above 0.1% in at least two of three replicate wells. Cross-reactive clonotypes were defined as significantly expanded in both SARS-CoV-2 spike wells and at least one common cold coronavirus spike condition. Levenshtein distances (stringdist) and unrooted phylogenetic trees (ape) in R version 3.6.1 were used to assess CDR3 homology. TCRdb reran the public reads through fastp at Q25 and MiXCR, keeping productive beta chains. One record per CDR3 amino acid sequence lists the most common genes and DNA. The V and J calls here are based on TCRdb, not the publication. The sample contains some 1,600 distinct CDR3 sequences, under 70% of them found a single time. Of the sample, more than 30% falls within the top ten clones.

CDR1 and CDR2, looked up from the germline V gene (reference sequence), are DFQATT and SNEGSKA. V and J are truncated by 2 bases and 3 bases respectively, leaving an intervening sequence of 11 bases. From the cysteine through the phenylalanine, the CDR3 covers 13 amino acids. The only DNA kept is the CDR3, 39 bases in frame from the first base. The sequencing here drew on CD4+ T cells from blood, cultured in vitro, taken after SARS-CoV-2 vaccination. The receptor was derived from a human donor who had recovered from COVID-19. The chain was built from TRBV20-1 and TRBJ2-7, with TRBD1 as a weak D call on 6 bases. The base sequence is TGCAGTGCTAGAAAAGGACAGATCTACGAGCAGTACTTC. Its protein product is CSARKGQIYEQYF.